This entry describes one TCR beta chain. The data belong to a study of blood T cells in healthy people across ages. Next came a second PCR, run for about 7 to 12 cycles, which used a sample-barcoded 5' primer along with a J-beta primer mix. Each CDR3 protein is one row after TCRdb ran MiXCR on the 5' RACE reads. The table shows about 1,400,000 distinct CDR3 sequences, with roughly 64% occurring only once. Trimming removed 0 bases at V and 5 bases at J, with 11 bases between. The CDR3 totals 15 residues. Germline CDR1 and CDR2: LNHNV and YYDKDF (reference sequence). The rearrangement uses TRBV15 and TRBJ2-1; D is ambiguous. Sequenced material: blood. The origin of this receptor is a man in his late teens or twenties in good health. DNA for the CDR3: TGTGCCACCAGCAGAGATCTCGGACGACACAATGAGCAGTTCTTC. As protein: CATSRDLGRHNEQFF.